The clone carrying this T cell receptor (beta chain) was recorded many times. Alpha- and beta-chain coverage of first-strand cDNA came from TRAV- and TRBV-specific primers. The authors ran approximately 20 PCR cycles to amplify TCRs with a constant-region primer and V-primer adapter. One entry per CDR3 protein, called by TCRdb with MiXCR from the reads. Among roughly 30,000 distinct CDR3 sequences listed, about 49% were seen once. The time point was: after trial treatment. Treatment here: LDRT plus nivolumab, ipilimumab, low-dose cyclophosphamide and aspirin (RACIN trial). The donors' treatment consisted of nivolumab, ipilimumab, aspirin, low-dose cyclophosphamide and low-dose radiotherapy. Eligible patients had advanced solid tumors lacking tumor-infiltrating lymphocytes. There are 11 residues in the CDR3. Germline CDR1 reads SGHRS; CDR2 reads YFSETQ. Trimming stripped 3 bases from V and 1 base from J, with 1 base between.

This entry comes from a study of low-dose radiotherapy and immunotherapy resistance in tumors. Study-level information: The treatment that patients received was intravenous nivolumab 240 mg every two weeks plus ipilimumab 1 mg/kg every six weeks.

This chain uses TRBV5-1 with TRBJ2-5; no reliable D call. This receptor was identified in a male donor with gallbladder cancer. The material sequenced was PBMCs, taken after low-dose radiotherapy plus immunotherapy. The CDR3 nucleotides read TGCGCCAGCAGCTCCCAAGAGACCCAGTACTTC. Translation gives CASSSQETQYF.